This entry lists 22 T cell receptor beta chains sequenced from one sample in a study of Graves' ophthalmopathy and Graves' hyperthyroidism. RNA transcripts provided the template for amplifying TCR beta CDR3 regions. HTBI-primed RT-PCR formed the first round, and a multiplex PCR formed the second. TCRdb processed the multiplex PCR reads anew with MiXCR; each CDR3 protein has one entry. Among tens of thousands of distinct CDR3 sequences listed, 52% were seen once. The sample comprised peripheral blood. All receptors come from an adult man with Graves' ophthalmopathy.

The chain recombines TRBV9 with TRBJ2-2; 15 nucleotides align to TRBD2. V trimming: 0 bases; J trimming: 5 bases; junction bases outside the gene matches: 8. The CDR3 has 19 residues. Germline CDR1 reads SGDLS; CDR2 reads YYNGEE. CDR3 nucleotides: TGTGCCAGCAGCGTAGGTTGGACTAGCGGGAGGGCTCCTACCGGGGAGCTGTTTTTT. It codes for CASSVGWTSGRAPTGELFF.

This clonotype rates as medium-sized. The V call is TRBV7-6, the J call TRBJ2-7; D may be TRBD1 or TRBD2 (6 bases each). The CDR3 sequence is 15 residues long. The V end lost 1 base, the J end lost 4 bases, and 14 bases lay between the germline ends. Germline-derived CDR1 and CDR2 are SGHVS and FNYEAQ. Here the CDR3 DNA reads TGTGCCAGCAGCTTAGGGGGGCAGGGGAGGTACGAGCAGTACTTC. Protein sequence: CASSLGGQGRYEQYF. Together with reference TRBV7-6 and TRBJ2-7, the CDR3 gives the full variable domain: GAGVSQSPRYKVTKRGQDVALRCDPISGHVSLYWYRQALGQGPEFLTYFNYEAQQDKSGLPNDRFSAERPEGSISTLTIQRTEQRDSAMYRCASSLGGQGRYEQYFGPGTRLTVT.

This clonotype was recorded at least ten times. The chain is built from TRBV5-8 and TRBJ2-5; no clear D. With 2 bases removed from V and 0 bases from J, the gap between germline ends came to 14 bases. From germline, CDR1 is SGHTS and CDR2 YDEGEE. This CDR3 contains 16 residues. The CDR3, as DNA: TGTGCCAGCAGCTTTAAACACATCCAGGACCAAGAGACCCAGTACTTC. It yields the protein CASSFKHIQDQETQYF.

This clonotype was picked up one time. The CDR3 nucleotides read TGTGCCAGCAGCCATCCCGGGGACAGGGTGGACACCGGGGAGCTGTTTTTT. This sequence encodes CASSHPGDRVDTGELFF. This chain uses TRBV7-3 with TRBJ2-2; 9 positions agree with TRBD1. Germline values: CDR1 SGHTA, CDR2 FQGTGA. CDR3 length equals 17 residues. V trimming: 5 bases; J trimming: 3 bases; junction bases outside the gene matches: 10.

This clonotype was seen many times. Given a much more abundant clone one base away, this may be a read error. The chain has TRBV12-5 and TRBJ2-5; D is uncertain. CDR3 length equals 13 residues. The V gene lost 6 bases and the J gene lost 2 bases, with 10 bases spanning the gap. Germline values: CDR1 LGHNT, CDR2 FRNRAP. The CDR3 DNA reads TGTGCTAGTGGCCGAGGAAGTCAAGAGACCCAGTACTTC. Translated: CASGRGSQETQYF.

The CDR3 sequence: CASSPGQGAGEQYV. The CDR3 DNA reads as TGTGCCAGCAGCCCGGGACAGGGGGCCGGAGAGCAGTACGTC. The chain has TRBV7-3 and TRBJ2-7; 12 bases agree with TRBD1. Germline loops: CDR1 SGHTA, CDR2 FQGTGA. The junction had 6 bases not matched to a gene; V was cut back by 5 bases and J by 7 bases. The CDR3 loop spans 14 amino acids.

The V and J genes are TRBV20-1 and TRBJ2-7; 8 nucleotides agree with TRBD2. Germline CDR1 is DFQATT and CDR2 is SNEGSKA (reference sequence). J lost 3 bases, V lost 6 bases, and 13 bases had no gene match. This CDR3 has 15 residues. Here the CDR3 reads CSASGGAGRDYEQYF. CDR3 sequence (DNA): TGCAGTGCCAGCGGGGGAGCAGGGCGTGACTACGAGCAGTACTTC.

This clonotype was found a few times. The chain combines TRBV12-5 with TRBJ1-1; D possibly corresponds to TRBD1 (5 bases). V gave up 2 bases and J gave up 5 bases, with 30 bases separating them. The CDR3 loop spans 20 amino acids. The V gene's germline CDR1 is LGHNT and CDR2 FRNRAP. The CDR3 loop is CASGLPTSGREGWAKTEAFF. CDR3 coding DNA: TGTGCTAGTGGTTTGCCAACATCAGGGAGAGAGGGATGGGCCAAGACTGAAGCTTTCTTT. Full variable domain (remainder filled in from reference TRBV12-5 and TRBJ1-1): DARVTQTPRHKVTEMGQEVTMRCQPILGHNTVFWYRQTMMQGLELLAYFRNRAPLDDSGMPKDRFSAEMPDATLATLKIQPSEPRDSAVYFCASGLPTSGREGWAKTEAFFGQGTRLTVV.

The chain is built from TRBV7-6 and TRBJ2-3; 8 nucleotides match TRBD2. Germline loops: CDR1 SGHVS, CDR2 FNYEAQ. The V and J ends lost 4 bases and 5 bases, in that order; junction bases with no gene match: 5. This CDR3 region has 14 residues. For the CDR3, the DNA is TGTGCCAGCAGCTCCCGGGGGGGCGGAGATACGCAGTATTTT. Amino acid sequence: CASSSRGGGDTQYF.

Details on this clonotype: Mismatch with germline at one junction end may stem from a read error. The rearrangement joins TRBV20-1 to TRBJ2-7; no clear D. Germline CDR1 reads DFQATT; CDR2 reads SNEGSKA (reference sequence). There are 18 residues in the CDR3. The CDR3 here is CNARDVGSGQRSSYEQYF. Here the CDR3 DNA reads TGCAATGCTAGGGATGTCGGGTCCGGGCAGCGCAGCTCCTACGAGCAGTACTTC.

The table lists this clonotype with many counts. This chain uses TRBV20-1 with TRBJ2-1, with TRBD1 matching over 10 bases. The CDR3 is made up of 15 amino acids. With 0 bases clipped from V and 6 bases from J, the junction kept 5 bases outside the gene matches. Looked up from germline, CDR1 is DFQATT and CDR2 is SNEGSKA (reference sequence). The CDR3 here is CSARDPGTGVNEQFF. CDR3 DNA: TGCAGTGCTAGAGACCCCGGGACAGGGGTCAATGAGCAGTTCTTC.

The CDR3 here is CASTRQQGALKTNEKLFF. CDR3 sequence (DNA): TGTGCCAGCACGAGACAACAGGGGGCGTTGAAGACTAATGAAAAACTGTTTTTT. The chain uses TRBV7-9 and TRBJ1-4, with TRBD1 identical over 9 bases. The J segment lost 2 bases and the V segment lost 7 bases, leaving 14 bases of the junction unmatched. This CDR3 spans 18 amino acids. Per germline, CDR1 SEHNR and CDR2 FQNEAQ (reference sequence).

This clonotype counts as medium-sized. The chain has TRBV29-1 and TRBJ2-3; D gene unclear. This CDR3 is built from 13 residues. The germline CDR1 and CDR2 sequences are SQVTM and ANQGSEA. V was shortened by 4 bases and J by 0 bases, with 8 bases between the two germline ends. The CDR3 DNA reads TGCAGCGTTGGCACAGAGAGCACAGATACGCAGTATTTT. Protein: CSVGTESTDTQYF.

This clonotype was found many times. The V and J genes are TRBV28 and TRBJ1-6; D is unclear. The V and J ends lost 6 bases and 0 bases respectively, with 6 bases between them. CDR1 and CDR2 (germline): MDHEN, SYDVKM. CDR3 size: 14 residues. The CDR3 coding sequence is TGTGCCAGCAGGAGGTTCTCCTATAATTCACCCCTCCACTTT. Translated, it gives CASRRFSYNSPLHF.

This clonotype has ten or more counts. The chain employs TRBV11-2 and TRBJ2-7; the D gene is possibly TRBD2 (5 bases). CDR3 length: 13 amino acids. The germline V gene has CDR1 SGHAT and CDR2 FQNNGV. Trimming left V 10 bases short and J 0 bases short, with 13 bases between. CDR3 residues: CATRRESSYEQYF. The CDR3 nucleotides are TGTGCCACCCGACGGGAAAGCTCCTACGAGCAGTACTTC.

The chain recombines TRBV20-1 with TRBJ1-1; D is perhaps TRBD1 (5 bases). The CDR3 extends over 13 amino acids. V lost 5 bases and J lost 3, with 13 bases in between. Germline-derived CDR1 and CDR2 are DFQATT and SNEGSKA (reference sequence). CDR3 in amino acids: CSARKDTYTEAFF. The CDR3 region has the DNA TGCAGTGCTCGCAAGGACACGTACACTGAAGCTTTCTTT.

This clonotype was seen at least ten times. The chain combines TRBV20-1 with TRBJ2-4, with 7 nucleotides matching TRBD1. Looked up from germline, CDR1 is DFQATT and CDR2 is SNEGSKA (reference sequence). This CDR3 spans 15 amino acids. The V and J ends lost 6 bases and 0 bases, in that order; junction bases with no gene match: 8. The DNA for the CDR3 is TGCAGTGCCTTCGCAGGGACAGTAGCCAAAAACATTCAGTACTTC. Amino acid sequence: CSAFAGTVAKNIQYF.

There are many counts of this clonotype. The gene calls are TRBV12-3 or TRBV12-4 and TRBJ2-3, with TRBD2 matching over 11 bases. The CDR3 is 19 residues long. Unmatched junction bases numbered 15, after V lost 7 bases and J lost 0 bases. CDR3 residues: CASTRQRPSGGKSTDTQYF. DNA of the CDR3: TGTGCCAGCACCAGGCAGCGGCCTAGCGGGGGGAAAAGCACAGATACGCAGTATTTT.

The CDR3 bases are TGTGCCAGCAGTTCCCGGACCCCGCGGGGAGGGGGGACCCAGTACTTC. This encodes CASSSRTPRGGGTQYF. The chain employs TRBV19 and TRBJ2-5, with D maybe TRBD2 (7 bases). The CDR3 covers 16 residues. Germline CDR1 is LNHDA and CDR2 is SQIVND (reference sequence). V lost 9 bases and J lost 7, with 27 bases in between.

This clonotype was found once. The rearrangement joins TRBV29-1 to TRBJ2-5; D unresolved. The CDR3 totals 12 residues. Germline V CDR1 and CDR2: SQVTM, ANQGSEA. Trimming left V 7 bases short and J 4 bases short, with 13 bases between. The CDR3 protein is CSAIKGGETQYF. In DNA, the CDR3 is TGCAGCGCCATAAAGGGTGGAGAGACCCAGTACTTC. Supplemented by reference TRBV29-1 and TRBJ2-5, the full variable domain reads SAVISQKPSRDICQRGTSLTIQCQVDSQVTMMFWYRQQPGQSLTLIATANQGSEATYESGFVIDKFPISRPNLTFSTLTVSNMSPEDSSIYLCSAIKGGETQYFGPGTRLLVL.

Worth noting for this clonotype: At one end, the junction sequence differs from germline, possibly due to a read error. The chain links TRBV2 to TRBJ2-3; D may be TRBD2 (5 bases). The germline V gene encodes CDR1 SNHLY and CDR2 FYNNEI. This CDR3 is 16 amino acids long. The CDR3: CASSDPTRWAPGTQYF. CDR3 bases: TGTGCCAGTAGTGACCCCACTAGATGGGCTCCAGGTACGCAGTATTTT.

The chain is built from TRBV28 and TRBJ1-1, with 7 positions matching TRBD1. Germline trimming cut 10 bases from V and 11 bases from J; bases unmatched to any gene: 10. Germline V gene sequence: CDR1 MDHEN, CDR2 SYDVKM. CDR3 size: 11 residues. The CDR3 here is CATRDRDDAFF. The CDR3 bases are TGTGCCACTAGAGACAGGGATGACGCTTTCTTT.